One sample yielded the 17 T cell receptor beta chains listed below, sequenced in a study of T cells after yellow fever vaccination. TCRdb called the 5' RACE reads again in MiXCR, with one record for every CDR3 protein. There are a few hundred thousand distinct CDR3 sequences in the sample; 6.5% to 8.5% occur only once, and 15% to 20% lies in the top ten. The input for sequencing was PBMCs, taken around 45 days after the first yellow fever vaccination. These receptors were collected from a man younger than 35 who received the YFV17D yellow fever vaccine.

The chain is built from TRBV6-6 and TRBJ2-5, with D unclear. V lost 3 bases and J 6 bases, leaving 11 bases between the germline ends. This CDR3 region has 13 residues. Germline V gives CDR1 MNHNY, CDR2 SVGAGI (reference sequence). The CDR3: CASSYLGSKTQYF. The CDR3 nucleotides are TGTGCCAGCAGTTATCTCGGATCGAAGACCCAGTACTTC.

This clonotype has just a few counts. The chain links TRBV6-1 to TRBJ2-3, with D unclear. Between the trimmed V and J ends, which lost 6 bases and 5 bases, there was a span of 12 bases. The CDR3 runs 13 residues. The germline V gene encodes CDR1 MNHNS and CDR2 SASEGT. CDR3 residues: CASRDGIEDTQYF. The DNA of the CDR3 is TGTGCCAGCAGGGACGGAATCGAAGATACGCAGTATTTT.

This clonotype was detected ten times or more. The CDR3 DNA follows: TGTGCCACCACGACCTTGACCTATGGCTACACCTTC. It translates to CATTTLTYGYTF. The chain has TRBV24-1 and TRBJ1-2; the D is unclear. The germline V gene has CDR1 KGHDR and CDR2 SFDVKD. This CDR3 contains 12 residues. V was cut by 8 bases and J by 4 bases, with 10 bases left in between.

This clonotype was counted only a few times. J is TRBJ1-1 and V is TRBV30; D not certain. The length of the CDR3 is 16 residues. Germline V CDR1 and CDR2: GTSNPN, SVGIG (reference sequence). Trimming took off 2 bases at V and 6 bases at J, with 22 bases between the two ends. For the CDR3, the DNA is TGTGCCTGGAGTAATGGCGCGGGGAGGGTCGTGGCTGAAGCTTTCTTT. Residues: CAWSNGAGRVVAEAFF.

The chain uses TRBV5-6 and TRBJ1-3; D gene unclear. Trimming cost V 3 bases and J 2 bases, with 9 bases left between them. The length of the CDR3 is 14 residues. CDR1 and CDR2 (germline): SGHDT, YYEEEE. Here the CDR3 reads CASSSKGTGNTIYF. The CDR3 nucleotides read TGTGCCAGCAGCTCTAAAGGGACTGGAAACACCATATATTTT.

This clonotype showed up just a few times. This chain uses TRBV3-1 with TRBJ2-7; 10 bases align to TRBD2. J was trimmed by 4 bases and V by 8 bases; bases with no gene match: 11. Germline-derived CDR1 and CDR2 are LGHDT and YNNKEL (reference sequence). The length of the CDR3 is 15 residues. The CDR3 here is CASARIAGGIYEQYF. The CDR3 nucleotides are TGTGCCAGCGCCCGGATAGCGGGGGGCATTTACGAGCAGTACTTC.

In this sample, this clonotype turned up many times. This chain uses TRBV11-3 with TRBJ1-2; 8 positions match TRBD1. Germline CDR1 and CDR2: SGHNT and YENEEA. Losses at the gene ends were 5 bases for V and 3 bases for J; bases not matched to a gene: 17. The CDR3 sequence is 18 residues long. The CDR3 DNA follows: TGTGCCAGCAGCCGAGCAAACTTGAGACAGGGGTTCCACTATGGCTACACCTTC. Protein: CASSRANLRQGFHYGYTF.

This clonotype came up a few times. The rearrangement links TRBV6-2 or TRBV6-3 to TRBJ2-7; D tentatively fits TRBD1 or TRBD2 (5 bases each). From germline, CDR1 is MNHEY and CDR2 SVGEGT. V lost 2 bases, J lost 9 bases, and 8 bases lay in between. This CDR3 has 11 residues. The CDR3 reads CASSYRGRQYV. CDR3 DNA: TGTGCCAGCAGTTACCGGGGACGGCAGTACGTC.

This clonotype occurred many times. The rearrangement joins TRBV5-1 to TRBJ2-1; perhaps TRBD1 as D (6 bases). Between the trimmed V and J ends, which lost 2 bases and 6 bases, there was a span of 24 bases. CDR1 is SGHRS and CDR2 is YFSETQ in the germline V gene. CDR3 length: 18 amino acids. The CDR3 here is CASSFPGHEDLVTNEQFF. Written as DNA, the CDR3 is TGCGCCAGCAGCTTTCCGGGACATGAGGATCTGGTCACCAATGAGCAGTTCTTC.

The chain uses TRBV4-3 and TRBJ1-5; D is uncertain. Per germline, CDR1 LGHNA and CDR2 YSLEER. V was trimmed by 3 bases and J by 0 bases, leaving 9 bases between them. The CDR3 totals 15 residues. The CDR3 sequence: CASSHLVSSNQPQHF. The CDR3 coding sequence is TGCGCCAGCAGCCATCTAGTGAGTAGCAATCAGCCCCAGCATTTT.

V is TRBV4-2 and J is TRBJ1-2; 10 bases are shared with TRBD1. The CDR3 is 15 amino acids. The germline V gene has CDR1 LGHNA and CDR2 YNFKEQ. J was trimmed by 6 bases and V by 5 bases; bases with no gene match: 9. The CDR3 bases are TGTGCCAGCAGCTCTAGACAGGGGGCGGGGGATGGCTACACCTTC. This translates into CASSSRQGAGDGYTF.

The chain combines TRBV9 with TRBJ2-1; no firm D call. This CDR3 comprises 13 residues. From germline, CDR1 is SGDLS and CDR2 YYNGEE. The germline V and J ends were trimmed by 0 bases and 8 bases, with 9 bases remaining between them. CDR3 protein: CASSVAFSYEQFF. The CDR3 nucleotides read TGTGCCAGCAGCGTAGCTTTTAGCTATGAGCAGTTCTTC.

The rearrangement uses TRBV4-3 and TRBJ1-2; TRBD1 might be the D (5 bases). CDR1 and CDR2 (germline): LGHNA, YSLEER. CDR3 size: 16 residues. The ends were cut back, 0 bases at V and 8 bases at J, with 19 bases in the middle. CDR3 amino acids: CASSQDPLGGVYGYTF. The CDR3 DNA is TGCGCCAGCAGCCAAGATCCCCTTGGGGGGGTCTACGGCTACACCTTC.

The chain uses TRBV28 and TRBJ2-2, with D possibly TRBD1 on 6 matching bases. Germline CDR1 is MDHEN and CDR2 is SYDVKM. The CDR3 is 16 amino acids. V lost 5 bases, J lost 0 bases, and 13 bases lay in between. The CDR3 loop is CASSAGTPTNTGELFF. Written as DNA, the CDR3 is TGTGCCAGCAGTGCCGGGACACCTACGAACACCGGGGAGCTGTTTTTT.

This clonotype was picked up a small number of times. This chain links TRBV5-1 with TRBJ2-2, with D uncertain. This CDR3 is built from 15 residues. Germline V gene lookup returns CDR1 SGHRS and CDR2 YFSETQ. The V gene lost 0 bases and the J gene lost 5 bases, with 11 bases spanning the gap. The CDR3 bases are TGCGCCAGCAGCTTGGCGGTAGGCTTGACCGGGGAGCTGTTTTTT. Its translation is CASSLAVGLTGELFF.

The CDR3 protein is CASSFGSPYEQYV. The CDR3 region has the DNA TGTGCCAGCAGTTTCGGCAGCCCTTACGAGCAGTACGTC. The V call is TRBV28, the J call TRBJ2-7; D is undetermined. Germline CDR1 and CDR2: MDHEN and SYDVKM. V was clipped by 3 bases and J by 4 bases, with 10 bases between them. The CDR3 runs to 13 residues.

This chain connects TRBV20-1 to TRBJ2-3; D might be TRBD2 (7 bases). Deletions cut 6 bases from V and 3 bases from J, with 19 bases between. The CDR3 runs to 15 residues. Germline V gene data show CDR1 as DFQATT and CDR2 as SNEGSKA (reference sequence). The CDR3 DNA sequence: TGCAGTGCCGAACGGGCCGGGGGGCGAACAGATACGCAGTATTTT. Amino acid sequence: CSAERAGGRTDTQYF.